Presented here are 21 T cell receptor beta chains from one specimen sequenced in a study of blood T cell repertoires in COVID-19. Sequenced by immunoSEQ multiplex PCR; TCRdb stores in-frame clones only, minus some. The sample gives around 76,000 clones, roughly 89% of which show up once; approximately 5% is in the top ten. The sample comprised peripheral blood. Source of these receptors: a human donor in a cohort sampled during active COVID-19.

The J gene is TRBJ1-5, the V gene TRBV11-2; D is uncertain. Germline V gives CDR1 SGHAT, CDR2 FQNNGV. There are 14 residues in the CDR3. Deletions cut 1 base from V and 5 bases from J, with 9 bases between. Here the CDR3 DNA reads TGTGCCAGCAGCTTAGCCGCGGTTCATCAGCCCCAGCATTTT. It translates to CASSLAAVHQPQHF.

The rearrangement links TRBV18 to TRBJ2-5, with TRBD1 matching over 10 bases. J was trimmed by 5 bases and V by 1 base; bases with no gene match: 4. The CDR3 totals 15 residues. CDR1 KGHSH and CDR2 LQKENI come from the germline V gene. The CDR3 DNA reads as TGTGCCAGCTCACCACGACAGGGGGCTCGGGAGACCCAGTACTTC. Translated, it gives CASSPRQGARETQYF.

This chain connects TRBV7-2 to TRBJ2-7, with 10 nucleotides matching TRBD1. From germline, CDR1 is SGHTA and CDR2 FQGNSA. Germline trimming cut 4 bases from V and 5 bases from J; bases unmatched to any gene: 8. The CDR3 is 15 amino acids. CDR3 sequence (DNA): TGTGCCAGCAGCTCGTCCGGGACAGGGGTAGACGAGCAGTACTTC. Translated, it gives CASSSSGTGVDEQYF. Combining the CDR3 with reference TRBV7-2 and TRBJ2-7 gives the whole variable domain GAGVSQSPSNKVTEKGKDVELRCDPISGHTALYWYRQSLGQGLEFLIYFQGNSAPDKSGLPSDRFSAERTGGSVSTLTIQRTQQEDSAVYLCASSSSGTGVDEQYFGPGTRLTVT.

The V gene is TRBV7-2, the J gene TRBJ2-7; the D gene is possibly TRBD2 (7 bases). Deletions cut 5 bases from V and 1 base from J, with 18 bases between. Germline assignment: CDR1 SGHTA and CDR2 FQGNSA. This CDR3 region has 16 residues. CDR3 residues: CASSISPGGISYEQYF. CDR3 nucleotides: TGTGCCAGCAGCATCTCACCGGGGGGCATATCCTACGAGCAGTACTTC.

The J gene is TRBJ1-4, the V gene TRBV19; TRBD1 matches at 8 bases. Trimming removed 6 bases from V and 8 bases from J; junction bases left unmatched: 8. Germline assignment: CDR1 LNHDA and CDR2 SQIVND (reference sequence). CDR3 size: 14 residues. This chain's CDR3 is CASRTGTGGEKLFF. The CDR3 bases are TGTGCCAGTAGGACCGGGACAGGAGGCGAAAAACTGTTTTTT.

V and J are TRBV18 and TRBJ1-2; 7 bases are a match to TRBD1. This CDR3 has 14 residues. The germline gives CDR1 KGHSH, CDR2 LQKENI. Trimming removed 4 bases from V and 4 bases from J; junction bases left unmatched: 6. CDR3 sequence: CASSQGQLVYGYTF. CDR3 DNA: TGTGCCAGCTCACAGGGACAGTTAGTCTATGGCTACACCTTC.

The table lists this clone with a count of one. V is TRBV3-1 (or the pseudogene TRBV3-2) and J is TRBJ2-7; D not resolved. Germline V gene sequence: CDR1 LGHDT, CDR2 YNNKEL (reference sequence). The CDR3 is made up of 12 amino acids. V was trimmed by 3 bases and J by 4 bases, leaving 7 bases between them. The CDR3 sequence: CASSHPGYEQYF. DNA of the CDR3: TGTGCCAGCAGCCACCCCGGGTACGAGCAGTACTTC.

The gene calls are TRBV3-1 (or the pseudogene TRBV3-2) and TRBJ2-7; 9 nucleotides align to TRBD2. The CDR3 extends over 15 amino acids. V shed 0 bases and J 3 bases; nucleotides not matched to a gene: 3. Germline-derived CDR1 and CDR2 are LGHDT and YNNKEL (reference sequence). The CDR3 nucleotides read TGTGCCAGCAGCCAAGATAGCGGGGGACGCTACGAGCAGTACTTC. It specifies CASSQDSGGRYEQYF.

V and J are TRBV11-2 and TRBJ2-2; D might be TRBD2 (5 bases). From germline, CDR1 is SGHAT and CDR2 FQNNGV. Trimming left V 5 bases short and J 6 bases short, with 16 bases between. The CDR3 sequence is 15 residues long. CDR3 sequence: CASSPRGFSAGELFF. The CDR3 nucleotides are TGTGCCAGCAGCCCGCGAGGGTTTTCGGCCGGGGAGCTGTTTTTT.

In DNA, the CDR3 is TGTGCCAGCAGCTTAGTCGTCCGGACGTCGGGGGAAACTGGAAACACCATATATTTT. Protein product: CASSLVVRTSGETGNTIYF. This rearrangement joins TRBV7-2 to TRBJ1-3, with D perhaps TRBD1 (5 bases). Germline CDR1 reads SGHTA; CDR2 reads FQGNSA. The CDR3 extends over 19 amino acids. The V gene lost 1 base and the J gene lost 2 bases, with 21 bases spanning the gap.

In this sample, this clone turned up a few times. The rearrangement joins TRBV6-5 to TRBJ2-7; TRBD2 aligns across 7 bases. The CDR3 contains 13 residues. Germline assignment: CDR1 MNHEY and CDR2 SVGAGI. J was trimmed by 3 bases and V by 6 bases; bases with no gene match: 5. The chain's CDR3 is CASSASGGYEQYF. CDR3 in DNA: TGTGCCAGCAGCGCCTCGGGGGGCTACGAGCAGTACTTC.

This CDR3 reads CASSQTISGGTDTQYF. DNA of the CDR3: TGTGCCAGCAGCCAGACCATTAGCGGGGGTACAGATACGCAGTATTTT. This chain connects TRBV7-6 to TRBJ2-3; TRBD2 matches at 9 bases. The CDR3 covers 16 residues. The V and J ends lost 5 bases and 3 bases, in that order; junction bases with no gene match: 9. Germline CDR1 is SGHVS and CDR2 is FNYEAQ.

The genes are TRBV19 and TRBJ2-3; no firm D call. Trimming shortened V by 3 bases and J by 0 bases, and 13 bases separated the two germline ends. The CDR3 has 16 residues. CDR1 and CDR2 from the germline V gene are LNHDA and SQIVND (reference sequence). The CDR3 reads CASSIRVEASTDTQYF. CDR3 nucleotides: TGTGCCAGTAGTATTCGCGTAGAAGCTAGCACAGATACGCAGTATTTT.

The rearrangement uses TRBV2 and TRBJ2-3; 7 bases are a match to TRBD1. Trimming at V came to 7 bases and at J to 2 bases, leaving 3 bases not matched to a gene. Germline CDR1 SNHLY, CDR2 FYNNEI. The CDR3 is made up of 13 amino acids. This CDR3 is CASIGTVTDTQYF. In DNA form, the CDR3 reads TGTGCCAGCATAGGGACAGTCACAGATACGCAGTATTTT.

This chain joins TRBV15 and TRBJ1-5; tentative D call: TRBD1 (5 bases). The CDR3 spans 21 residues. Germline CDR1 reads LNHNV; CDR2 reads YYDKDF (reference sequence). V gave up 2 bases and J gave up 3 bases, with 29 bases separating them. CDR3 sequence: CATSRNYVPSGGQGFNQPQHF. DNA of the CDR3: TGTGCCACCAGCAGAAATTACGTACCCTCCGGTGGACAAGGCTTCAATCAGCCCCAGCATTTT.

This chain links TRBV7-2 with TRBJ1-1; 7 bases map to TRBD1. Germline CDR1 reads SGHTA; CDR2 reads FQGNSA. This CDR3 has 12 amino acids. Germline trimming cut 5 bases from V and 10 bases from J; bases unmatched to any gene: 7. The CDR3 region is CASSPDRVAAFF. CDR3 DNA: TGTGCCAGCAGCCCTGACAGGGTCGCAGCTTTCTTT.

The chain recombines TRBV7-9 with TRBJ1-1; D unresolved. The germline V gene encodes CDR1 SEHNR and CDR2 FQNEAQ (reference sequence). Trimming pared 4 bases from V and 6 bases from J, leaving 9 bases between. The CDR3 totals 12 residues. CDR3 residues: CASSYGSSEAFF. The CDR3 DNA follows: TGTGCCAGCAGCTACGGGAGCTCTGAAGCTTTCTTT.

This sequence joins TRBV19 and TRBJ1-6, with TRBD1 matching over 10 bases. The germline V gene has CDR1 LNHDA and CDR2 SQIVND (reference sequence). The trim removed 3 bases at V and 10 bases at J, leaving 9 bases unmatched. The CDR3 covers 16 residues. The CDR3 is CASSIKRGQGTSPLHF. The CDR3 coding sequence is TGTGCCAGTAGTATTAAGAGGGGACAGGGGACGTCACCCCTCCACTTT.

The chain links TRBV9 to TRBJ2-5, with TRBD2 identical over 12 bases. CDR1 and CDR2 from the germline V gene are SGDLS and YYNGEE. This CDR3 is 15 amino acids long. V shed 4 bases and J 5 bases; nucleotides not matched to a gene: 6. The CDR3 reads CASSPSGGAWETQYF. CDR3 sequence (DNA): TGTGCCAGCAGCCCTAGCGGGGGGGCTTGGGAGACCCAGTACTTC.

The chain employs TRBV4-2 and TRBJ2-1; 9 nucleotides align to TRBD2. Trimming at V came to 2 bases and at J to 10 bases, leaving 3 bases not matched to a gene. The germline V gene has CDR1 LGHNA and CDR2 YNFKEQ. This CDR3 spans 13 amino acids. In nucleotides, the CDR3 is TGTGCCAGCAGCCAATTCCTAGCGGGAGAGCAGTTCTTC. Translated: CASSQFLAGEQFF.

The V and J genes are TRBV18 and TRBJ2-7; D not certain. Germline CDR1 is KGHSH and CDR2 is LQKENI. The CDR3 totals 12 residues. V lost 4 bases and J 3 bases, leaving 7 bases between the germline ends. This CDR3 is CASSRQDYEQYF. The CDR3 region has the DNA TGTGCCAGCTCACGTCAGGACTACGAGCAGTACTTC.